This TCR beta chain was captured by sequencing in a study of OX40 agonist ivuxolimab in advanced cancers. With respect to the entire study: The costimulatory receptor OX40 (CD134) was targeted by ivuxolimab, a fully human IgG2 agonistic monoclonal antibody. Among the approximately 50 dose-escalation patients, about 19 had hepatocellular carcinoma, around 15 melanoma, 9 renal cell carcinoma and 9 head and neck cancer. Intravenous ivuxolimab was administered to patients every 2 weeks at six dose levels: 0.01, 0.1, 0.3, 1.5, 3 and 10 mg/kg. Prior anti-PD-1, anti-PD-L1 or anti-CTLA-4 therapy was permitted, and checkpoint inhibitors had been received by 40% to 50% of dose-escalation patients. A male proportion of about 79% and a mean age of approximately 60 years, ranging from about 20 to 79, were recorded for the dose-escalation cohort. The monotherapy dose-escalation portion (N ≈ 55 patients) of the phase I ivuxolimab trial is reported in the paper. Partial responses were achieved by three dose-escalation patients, of whom one had hepatocellular carcinoma and two had cutaneous melanoma. The point of sequencing TCRbeta in the periphery was to test whether ivuxolimab changed TCR sequence diversity and drove clonal T-cell expansion.

CDR1 LNHDA and CDR2 SQIVND are derived from the germline V gene (reference sequence). The V and J ends are trimmed by 6 bases and 4 bases, leaving 15 bases between them. Counted from cysteine to phenylalanine, this CDR3 has 14 amino acids. The retained sequence is limited to the CDR3, 42 bases, with the frame set at the first base. Study-wide findings and limitations: Low levels of normalized T-cell clonal expansion were also shown by some nonresponding patients. Partial responders in the 0.1-3.0 mg/kg groups had among the lowest normalized peripheral clonal expansion, especially among CD8+ T cells. On average, CD8+ T cells showed more expanded clones than CD4+ T cells after ivuxolimab. Which antigens the clonally expanded peripheral T cells were specific for was not determined. At doses from 0.1 to 3.0 mg/kg, clonal expansion was seen in both CD4+ and CD8+ blood T cells between baseline and week 6.

To sequence the TCRbeta CDR3 region, genomic DNA was isolated from the sorted cells. TCRbeta CDR3 regions were sequenced using the immunoSEQ Assay. This immuneACCESS table, as held by TCRdb, lists in-frame sequences with V and J called but not all clones. Of the missing ones, under half trace to an unresolved V gene in checked studies; the others have no known cause. The sample data list approximately 83,000 clones, and 81% of these were observed just once. Of the sample, roughly 4.8% is held by the ten largest clones. Regarding this clone: Its antigen remains unidentified. Within one base of it there is no much larger clone, and no base qualities were kept.

The trial excluded patients who had a history of autoimmune disease or who were on systemic immunosuppression. Peripheral blood for TCR sequencing was drawn from every dose cohort at baseline, at cycle 4 day 1 and at cycle 7 day 1. Samples were obtained from an open-label, multicenter, first-in-human phase I dose-escalation trial of ivuxolimab. The trial enrolled adults with locally advanced or metastatic head and neck squamous cell, hepatocellular, melanoma or renal cell carcinoma. CD4+ and CD8+ T cells were sorted separately from peripheral blood before TCR sequencing. The chain employs TRBV19 and TRBJ1-2, with no confident D gene call. Source: CD4+ or CD8+ T cells sorted from blood, taken in a trial of the OX40 agonist ivuxolimab. The sequence came from an adult with an advanced solid tumor such as melanoma, head and neck, liver or kidney cancer. The nucleotide sequence reads TGTGCCAGTAGGCATCACGAGGACGGCTATGGCTACACCTTC. This is translated as CASRHHEDGYGYTF.